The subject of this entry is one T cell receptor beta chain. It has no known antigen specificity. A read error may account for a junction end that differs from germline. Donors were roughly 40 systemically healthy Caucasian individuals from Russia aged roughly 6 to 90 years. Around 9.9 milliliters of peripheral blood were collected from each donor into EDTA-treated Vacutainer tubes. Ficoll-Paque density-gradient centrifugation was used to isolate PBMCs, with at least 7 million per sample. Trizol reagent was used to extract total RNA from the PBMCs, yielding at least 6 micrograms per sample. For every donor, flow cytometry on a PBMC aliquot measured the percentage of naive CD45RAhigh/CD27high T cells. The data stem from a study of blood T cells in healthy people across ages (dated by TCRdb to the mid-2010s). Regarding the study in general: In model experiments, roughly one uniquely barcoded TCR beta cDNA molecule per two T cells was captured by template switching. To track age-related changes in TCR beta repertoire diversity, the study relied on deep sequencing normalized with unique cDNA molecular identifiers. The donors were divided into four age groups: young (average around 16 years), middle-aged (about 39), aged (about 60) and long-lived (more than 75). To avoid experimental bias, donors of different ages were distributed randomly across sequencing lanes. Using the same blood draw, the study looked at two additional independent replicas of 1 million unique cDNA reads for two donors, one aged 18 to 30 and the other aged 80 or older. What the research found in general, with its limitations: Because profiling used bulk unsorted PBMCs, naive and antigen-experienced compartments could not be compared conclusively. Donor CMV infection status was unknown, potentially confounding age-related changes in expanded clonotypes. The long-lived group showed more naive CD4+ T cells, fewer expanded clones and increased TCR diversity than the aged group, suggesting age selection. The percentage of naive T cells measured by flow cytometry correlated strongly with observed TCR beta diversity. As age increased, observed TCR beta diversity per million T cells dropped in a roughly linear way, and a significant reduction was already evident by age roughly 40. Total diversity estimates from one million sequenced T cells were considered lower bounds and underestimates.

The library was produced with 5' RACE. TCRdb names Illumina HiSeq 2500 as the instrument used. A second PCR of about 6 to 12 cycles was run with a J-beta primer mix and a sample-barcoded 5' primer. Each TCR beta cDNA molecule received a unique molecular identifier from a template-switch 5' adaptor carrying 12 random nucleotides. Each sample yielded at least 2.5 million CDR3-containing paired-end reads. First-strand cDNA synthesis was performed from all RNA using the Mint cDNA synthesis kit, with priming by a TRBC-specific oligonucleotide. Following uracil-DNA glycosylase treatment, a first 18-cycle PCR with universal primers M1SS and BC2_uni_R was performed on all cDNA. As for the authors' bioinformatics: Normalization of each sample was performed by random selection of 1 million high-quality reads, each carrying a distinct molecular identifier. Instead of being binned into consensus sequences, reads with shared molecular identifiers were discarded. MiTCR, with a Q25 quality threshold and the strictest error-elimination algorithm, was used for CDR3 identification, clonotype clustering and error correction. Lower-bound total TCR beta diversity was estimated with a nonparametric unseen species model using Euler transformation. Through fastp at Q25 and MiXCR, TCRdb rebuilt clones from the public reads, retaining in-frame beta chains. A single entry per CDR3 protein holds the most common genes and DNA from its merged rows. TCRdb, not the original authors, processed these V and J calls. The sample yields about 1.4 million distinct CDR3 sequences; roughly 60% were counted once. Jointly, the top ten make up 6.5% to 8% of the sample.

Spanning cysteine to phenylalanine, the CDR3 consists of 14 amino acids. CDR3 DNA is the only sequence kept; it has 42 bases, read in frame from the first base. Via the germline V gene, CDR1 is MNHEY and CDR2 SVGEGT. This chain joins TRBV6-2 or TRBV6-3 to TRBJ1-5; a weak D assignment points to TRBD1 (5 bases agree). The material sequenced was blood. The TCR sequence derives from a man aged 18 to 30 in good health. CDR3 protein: CASSEGAEHQPQHF. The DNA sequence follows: TGTGCCAGCAGTGAAGGGGCAGAGCATCAGCCCCAACATTTT.